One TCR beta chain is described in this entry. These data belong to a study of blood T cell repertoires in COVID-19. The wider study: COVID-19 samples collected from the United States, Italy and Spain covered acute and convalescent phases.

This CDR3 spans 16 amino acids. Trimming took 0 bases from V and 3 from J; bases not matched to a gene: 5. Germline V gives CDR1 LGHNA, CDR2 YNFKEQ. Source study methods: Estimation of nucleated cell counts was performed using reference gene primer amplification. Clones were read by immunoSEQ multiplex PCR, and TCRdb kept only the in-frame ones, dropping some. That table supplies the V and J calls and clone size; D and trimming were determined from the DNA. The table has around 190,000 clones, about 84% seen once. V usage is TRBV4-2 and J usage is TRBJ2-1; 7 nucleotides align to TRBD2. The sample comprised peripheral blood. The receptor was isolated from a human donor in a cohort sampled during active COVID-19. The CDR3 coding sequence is TGTGCCAGCAGCCAAGAAGTTGGCGGGGGCTACAATGAGCAGTTCTTC. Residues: CASSQEVGGGYNEQFF.